This T cell receptor beta chain was obtained from a study of cytomegalovirus exposure and HLA in healthy donors (dated by TCRdb to 2015 to 2018). As for the study more broadly: An earlier analysis of approximately 550 of the donors reported roughly 270 Gb of sequence data and 117 million unique TCR beta sequences from roughly 180 million T cells. Approximately 300 gigabases of sequencing data and approximately 91 million unique TCR sequences made up an early release that covered 500 to 650 HLA-typed donors. Among the roughly 400 genotyped donors, about 83% belonged to the genetic ancestry cluster associated with self-reported Caucasian donors. The aim of the study was to test whether cataloging public T cell receptors could identify signatures of past pathogen exposure. The study profiled the T cell repertoires of hundreds of subjects by immunosequencing and related them to cytomegalovirus serostatus. Along with the approximately 620-subject first cohort, a separate validation cohort of over 90 different subjects was used. The study combined high-throughput TCR immunosequencing, statistical association of individual TCRs with disease status, and machine learning to predict cytomegalovirus infection status. A later analysis re-analyzed previously published TCR beta repertoires from 660 or so donors and added high-resolution HLA genotyping to study TCR occurrence patterns. The later analysis used no new phenotypic data to find candidate immune exposures, relying instead on TCR beta sequences and their occurrence across donors. In an earlier analysis of a few hundred of the donors, high-throughput TCR beta sequencing was used to judge whether each TCR beta V gene segment behaved as functional or pseudogenic. Alongside the repertoire data, information on donor age, sex, ethnicity and CMV serostatus was compiled. A later genetic analysis took genome-wide SNP genotypes for about 60% of the roughly 670 donors and used that subset as a discovery cohort. All discovery cohort repertoires had been generated on a single sequencing platform. HLA typing covered class I and class II loci at four-digit resolution. Typing coverage differed by locus: A, B, C, DRB1 and DQB1 were typed in about 620-640 donors, DQA1 in roughly 500, DPA1 in 600 to 610, and DPB1 in roughly 450. A handful of DR-DQ haplotypes were handled as single units for association and clustering because linkage in the cohort was strong. Across some 400 genotyped donors of the cohort, an average of about 240,000 unique TCR beta nucleotide sequences per donor were sequenced, and roughly 20% of those sequences were non-productive.

Comment on this clone: Its antigen remains unidentified. No per-base quality is available; no much larger clone lies one base away.

The cohort was made up of 666 healthy bone marrow donors. At the time of sampling, all cohort members were nominally healthy, though unrecorded immune exposures were likely present. The donor was CMV seronegative and was included in the group of under 450 seronegative cohort members. Each donor provided a peripheral blood sample, and peripheral blood mononuclear cells were used for TCR beta sequencing. Genomic DNA extraction from the blood cell samples was performed with the Qiagen DNeasy Blood Extraction Kit. General study outcomes and caveats: In a later analysis, TCR association rates were found to vary across HLA loci, with the most associated TCRs seen for DRB1 alleles and the fewest for HLA-C alleles. According to a later analysis, most CMV-associated TCR beta chains appeared to be HLA-restricted, and the HLA associations seemed to be driven largely by CMV exposure. A later genetic analysis associated a missense DCLRE1C variant with V-gene and J-gene trimming of TCR beta chains, and an independent cohort replicated the association. According to a later analysis, parvovirus B19, influenza, CMV and Epstein-Barr virus appeared linked to several top co-occurrence clusters. Only TCR beta chains were sequenced in this cohort, and the absence of alpha or paired-chain data limited detectable features. According to a later genetic analysis, donors in an Asian-associated ancestry cluster had fewer N-insertions in productive TCRs than the approximately 710-donor mean. Specific HLA alleles were associated with over 15,000 TCR beta sequences at a false discovery rate of 0.05 in a later analysis. In a later analysis, HLA-associated TCR beta chains showed more clonal expansion and lower generation probabilities than non-associated chains that were equally common. The only immune exposure information available for the cohort was CMV serostatus. Because counts were too low, about 17 rarely observed V segments, including chromosome 9 orphons, were excluded from the earlier analysis of roughly 580 of the donors. Some IMGT-functional V segments, including TRBV6-2 and TRBV6-3, could not be told apart with the 87-base-pair reads, so those segments were excluded. In vitro tests confirmed that three of the cytomegalovirus-associated TCR beta chains recognize cytomegalovirus antigens. The classifier was reported to diagnose cytomegalovirus status with high specificity and sensitivity in both the original and validation cohorts. Across donors, most TCR sequences were observed very rarely, whereas some public TCRs were present in many individuals. When HLA alleles, especially DR and DQ, strongly co-occurred, attributing TCR associations to individual alleles was difficult. A further reported finding was that TCR beta sequences accurately predicted the HLA-A and HLA-B alleles for most subjects in the first cohort. In the study, about 150 TCR beta chains were listed as associated with cytomegalovirus. Broadly in line with IMGT annotations, most TCR beta V segments showed up in productive rearrangements about 87% or about 30% of the time in an earlier analysis of around 550 of the donors. A cluster of highly shared sequence variants was judged likely to be a technical artifact of the sequencing pipeline. The authors suggested that the approach could potentially be extended to other disease states and immunological phenotypes. Sequencing depth was assumed to be roughly uniform across donors in the presence/absence analyses, though that assumption may not hold. Correlated functional status among segregating V segments might reflect linkage disequilibrium, but an unknown experimental factor could not be ruled out. Because HLA typing was missing for some donors at each locus, association tests included only the typed subset.

Library preparation was by the immunoSEQ multiplex PCR assay. For the multiplex PCR, a mixture combining 60 forward primers for TCR Vbeta segments and 13 reverse primers for TCR Jbeta segments was used. The CDR3 region of rearranged TCR beta genes was amplified from genomic DNA with a multiplex PCR assay. The amplified TCR beta libraries were sequenced on the Illumina HiSeq System as 87-base-pair reads. The study's own analysis went as follows. A later analysis tallied some 79 million unique TCR beta chains across the 700 or so repertoires, and 10 million to 11 million of those chains were shared by two or more donors. To remove PCR and sequencing errors, raw reads were error-corrected and collapsed into unique sequences using a nearest-neighbor algorithm that merged closely related sequences. To assign V, D and J gene segments, CDR3 sequences were aligned to IMGT reference sequences. For a sequence to be retained, a match of at least six nucleotides was required to both a V gene segment and a J gene segment. Rearrangements were classified as productive when the CDR3 lacked stop codons and remained in frame with V and J, and all other rearrangements were classified as non-productive. CDR3 was defined according to IMGT convention as the region running from the second conserved V-encoded cysteine to the conserved J-encoded phenylalanine. The earlier analysis of some 540 of the donors excluded any sequence lacking an unambiguous match to a single V gene segment. In an earlier analysis of about 590 of the donors, a V segment was called functional when productive rearrangements were above 56.7%, and segregating when the standard deviation between donors exceeded 5%. A statistical classification framework was built for diagnosing cytomegalovirus status from the catalog of TCR beta chain sequences. A later analysis assigned V and J genes by comparing TCR nucleotide sequences with IMGT/GENE-DB human TR gene sequences. A later analysis assigned CDR3 sequences and most-parsimonious VDJ recombination scenarios with the TCRdist pipeline. In a later analysis, each TCR beta chain was defined by its CDR3 amino acid sequence together with its V-gene family, and reads without a unique V-gene family were excluded. In a later analysis, around 600 highly shared, low-generation-probability nucleotide sequences were removed to address suspected cross-contamination and a sequencing artifact. In a later analysis, a clonal expansion index for each public chain was calculated from normalized within-repertoire ranks of inferred template counts. Generation probabilities in a later analysis came from a VDJ recombination model fitted to out-of-frame rearrangements, and those results were checked against IGoR. In a later analysis, hypergeometric tests were used to score TCR-TCR, TCR-HLA and TCR-CMV co-occurrence, with a repertoire-size bias correction applied to TCR pairs. To estimate false discovery rates, a later analysis permuted the HLA or CMV assignments 20 times. In a later analysis, co-occurring TCRs were grouped using DBSCAN, and TCRdist sequence similarity was added for clustering within HLA-allele-positive subsets. Repertoires with fewer than 30,000 or more than 120,000 public chains, plus five repertoires with anomalous nucleotide sharing, were excluded from co-occurrence clustering. The clones in this table, taken by TCRdb from immuneACCESS, are in-frame only. Not every clone is retained; where verified, under half of the shortfall comes from an unresolved V gene, and the cause of the rest is unknown. V and J calls and clone size are given by that table; D and trimming were obtained from the DNA. A total of 110,000 to 150,000 clones appear in this sample, 80% of them only once. Of the sample, approximately 1.1% falls within the top ten clones.

Counted from cysteine to phenylalanine, this CDR3 has 14 amino acids. The DNA shown is the 42-base CDR3, in frame from base 1. The CDR1 and CDR2 encoded by the germline V gene are SGHDN and FVKESK. V loses 2 bases, J loses 6 bases, and the germline ends lie 11 bases apart. This clonotype was obtained from a female donor in good health and CMV-seronegative. Source material: PBMCs. Recombination connected TRBV14 to TRBJ2-1; a weak D assignment points to TRBD2 (6 bases agree). This receptor carries the CDR3 CASSQSTSRNEQFF. The sequenced DNA is TGTGCCAGCAGCCAAAGTACTAGCCGCAATGAGCAGTTCTTC.